The 13 T cell receptor beta chains reported below all come from one sample, sequenced in a study of CD8 T cells in ankylosing spondylitis. Notes on the study in general: It appeared that ankylosing spondylitis blood was characterized by a TCR beta motif of about 8 highly homologous variants.

MiXCR was run by TCRdb on the 5' RACE reads, yielding one entry per CDR3 protein. The data contain 700,000 to 850,000 distinct CDR3 sequences, 12% of them singletons. What these receptors recognize is not known. Source material: blood, either unsorted or a sorted T cell fraction (not recorded which). These receptors were taken from a male donor with ankylosing spondylitis.

The chain combines TRBV6-5 with TRBJ2-7; unclear D gene. Germline CDR1 and CDR2: MNHEY and SVGAGI. V was cut by 0 bases and J by 3 bases, with 12 bases left in between. The CDR3 is made up of 15 amino acids. The CDR3 region is CASSYSTAGDYEQYF. The CDR3 DNA is TGTGCCAGCAGTTACTCCACGGCCGGCGACTACGAGCAGTACTTC.

Only a few counts were recorded for this clonotype. The V and J genes are TRBV24-1 and TRBJ2-5, with D possibly matching TRBD1 (5 bases). V lost 0 bases and J 5 bases, leaving 15 bases between the germline ends. The CDR3 is made up of 16 amino acids. Germline-derived CDR1 and CDR2 are KGHDR and SFDVKD. For the CDR3, the DNA is TGTGCCACCAGTGATTTGCTTGTCAATAAGGGGGAGACCCAGTACTTC. Translation gives CATSDLLVNKGETQYF.

The gene calls are TRBV4-3 and TRBJ2-7; 7 positions match TRBD1. V dropped 3 bases and J dropped 3; count of bases not matched to a gene: 8. In germline, CDR1 is LGHNA, CDR2 YSLEER. CDR3 length: 15 amino acids. As DNA, the CDR3 is TGCGCCAGCAGCCATCCGGGACAGAGCTACTACGAGCAGTACTTC. This encodes CASSHPGQSYYEQYF.

The chain carries TRBV7-9 and TRBJ2-5; 10 nucleotides line up with TRBD1. The trim removed 5 bases at V and 5 bases at J, leaving 8 bases unmatched. The CDR3 contains 15 residues. CDR1 and CDR2 (germline): SEHNR, FQNEAQ (reference sequence). This CDR3 is CASSALTGGLETQYF. The DNA of the CDR3 is TGTGCCAGCAGCGCGCTGACAGGGGGCCTGGAGACCCAGTACTTC. Full variable domain (outside the CDR3, taken from reference TRBV7-9 and TRBJ2-5): DTGVSQNPRHKITKRGQNVTFRCDPISEHNRLYWYRQTLGQGPEFLTYFQNEAQLEKSRLLSDRFSAERPKGSFSTLEIQRTEQGDSAMYLCASSALTGGLETQYFGPGTRLLVL.

The rearrangement links TRBV20-1 to TRBJ1-5; D may be TRBD1 (6 bases). The CDR3 totals 14 residues. Trimming stripped 6 bases from V and 6 bases from J, with 18 bases between. Germline V gene lookup returns CDR1 DFQATT and CDR2 SNEGSKA (reference sequence). This CDR3 is CSAIQGISSQPQHF. Here the CDR3 DNA reads TGCAGTGCAATCCAGGGGATTTCCAGTCAGCCCCAGCATTTT.

This clonotype was picked up a small number of times. This chain links TRBV20-1 with TRBJ1-2; D gene unclear. Looked up from germline, CDR1 is DFQATT and CDR2 is SNEGSKA (reference sequence). The CDR3 extends over 10 amino acids. Trimming shortened V by 6 bases and J by 8 bases, and 10 bases separated the two germline ends. CDR3 sequence: CSAGFGGYTF. In nucleotides, the CDR3 is TGCAGTGCCGGCTTCGGGGGCTACACCTTC.

This clonotype showed up just once. One end of the junction varies from germline; a read error may be responsible. The CDR3 DNA is TGCGCCAGCAGTCAGGGTCCCCATAATTCACCCCTCCACTTT. It codes for CASSQGPHNSPLHF. V gene TRBV28 combines with J gene TRBJ1-6; possibly TRBD1 for D (5 bases). The CDR3 spans 14 residues. The germline V gene has CDR1 MDHEN and CDR2 SYDVKM.

This clonotype was detected only a few times. The V call is TRBV29-1, the J call TRBJ1-2; D perhaps matches TRBD1 (6 bases). CDR1 SQVTM and CDR2 ANQGSEA come from the germline V gene. V was clipped by 6 bases and J by 4 bases, with 12 bases between them. The CDR3 contains 12 residues. CDR3 in DNA: TGCAGCGTCGGATCGGACAGCTATGGCTACACCTTC. Amino acids: CSVGSDSYGYTF.

The chain recombines TRBV11-1 with TRBJ1-1; D perhaps matches TRBD1 (6 bases). Germline values: CDR1 SGHAT, CDR2 FQDESV (reference sequence). Trimming removed 7 bases from V and 1 base from J, with 13 bases in between. The length of the CDR3 is 14 residues. This CDR3 reads CASTRGTPNTEAFF. The CDR3 DNA is TGTGCCAGCACCCGAGGGACACCGAACACTGAAGCTTTCTTT.

The V gene is TRBV12-3 or TRBV12-4, the J gene TRBJ2-2; 8 nucleotides line up with TRBD1. This CDR3 is 16 amino acids long. Unmatched junction bases numbered 3, after V lost 2 bases and J lost 1 base. Here the CDR3 reads CASSLLGQVNTGELFF. The CDR3 nucleotides read TGTGCCAGCAGTTTACTGGGACAGGTGAACACCGGGGAGCTGTTTTTT.

The table lists this clonotype with many counts. The chain carries TRBV12-3 or TRBV12-4 and TRBJ1-5, with D maybe TRBD1 (5 bases). The ends were cut back, 3 bases at V and 0 bases at J, with 6 bases in the middle. The CDR3 has 14 amino acids. The chain's CDR3 is CASSFDSSNQPQHF. The CDR3 nucleotides read TGTGCCAGCAGTTTCGACAGTAGCAATCAGCCCCAGCATTTT.

This clonotype was seen a few times. The chain joins TRBV29-1 to TRBJ2-7; TRBD2 agrees at 14 bases. CDR3 length equals 14 residues. Trimming removed 7 bases from V and 7 bases from J; junction bases left unmatched: 9. Germline V gene lookup returns CDR1 SQVTM and CDR2 ANQGSEA. CDR3 sequence reads: CSAVGLAGVREQYF. CDR3 coding DNA: TGCAGCGCGGTGGGACTAGCGGGAGTCAGGGAGCAGTACTTC.

The CDR3 DNA is TGCAGTGCTAGTCGTATGGGTGTGCGGGAGGGTTCCACAGATACGCAGTATTTT. Amino acid sequence: CSASRMGVREGSTDTQYF. This chain connects TRBV20-1 to TRBJ2-3; 9 bases are a match to TRBD2. Germline V gives CDR1 DFQATT, CDR2 SNEGSKA (reference sequence). J gave up 2 bases and V 3 bases, and 15 bases lay outside the gene matches. The CDR3 has 18 residues.